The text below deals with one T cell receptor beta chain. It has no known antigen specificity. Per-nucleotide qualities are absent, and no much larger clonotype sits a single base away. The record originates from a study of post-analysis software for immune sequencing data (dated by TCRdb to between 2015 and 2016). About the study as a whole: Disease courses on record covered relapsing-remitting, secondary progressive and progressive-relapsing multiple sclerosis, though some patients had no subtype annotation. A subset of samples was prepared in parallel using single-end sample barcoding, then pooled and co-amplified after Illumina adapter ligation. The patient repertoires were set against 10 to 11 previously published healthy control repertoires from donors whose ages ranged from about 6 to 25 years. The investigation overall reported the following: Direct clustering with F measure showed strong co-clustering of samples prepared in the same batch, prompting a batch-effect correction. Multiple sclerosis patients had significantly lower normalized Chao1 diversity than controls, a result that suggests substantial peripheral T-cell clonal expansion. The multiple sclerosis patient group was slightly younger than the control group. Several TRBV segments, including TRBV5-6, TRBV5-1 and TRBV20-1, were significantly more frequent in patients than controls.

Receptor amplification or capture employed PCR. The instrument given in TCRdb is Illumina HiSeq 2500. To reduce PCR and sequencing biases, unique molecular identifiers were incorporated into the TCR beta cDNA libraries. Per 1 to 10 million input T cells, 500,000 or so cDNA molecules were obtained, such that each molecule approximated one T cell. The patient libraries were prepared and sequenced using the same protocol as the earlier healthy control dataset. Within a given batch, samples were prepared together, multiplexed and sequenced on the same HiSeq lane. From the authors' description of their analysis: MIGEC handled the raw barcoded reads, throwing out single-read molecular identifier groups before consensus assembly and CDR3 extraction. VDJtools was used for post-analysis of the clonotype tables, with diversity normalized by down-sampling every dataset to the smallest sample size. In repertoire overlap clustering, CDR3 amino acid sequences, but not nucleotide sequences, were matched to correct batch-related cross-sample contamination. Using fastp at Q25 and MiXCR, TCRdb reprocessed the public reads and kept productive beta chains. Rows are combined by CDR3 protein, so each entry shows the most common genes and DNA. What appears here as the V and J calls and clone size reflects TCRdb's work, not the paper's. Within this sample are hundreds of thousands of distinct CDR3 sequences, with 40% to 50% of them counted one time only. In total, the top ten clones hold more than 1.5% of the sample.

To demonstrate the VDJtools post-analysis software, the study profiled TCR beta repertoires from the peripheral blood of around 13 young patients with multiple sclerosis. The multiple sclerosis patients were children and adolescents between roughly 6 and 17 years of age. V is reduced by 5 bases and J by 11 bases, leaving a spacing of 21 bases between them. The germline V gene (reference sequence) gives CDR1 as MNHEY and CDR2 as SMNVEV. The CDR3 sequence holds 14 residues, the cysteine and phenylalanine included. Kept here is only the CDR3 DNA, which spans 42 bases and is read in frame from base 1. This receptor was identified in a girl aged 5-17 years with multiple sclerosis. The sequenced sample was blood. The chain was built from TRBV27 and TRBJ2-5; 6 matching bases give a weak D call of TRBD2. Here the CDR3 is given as CASSRDSRYEEQYF. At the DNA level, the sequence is TGTGCCAGCAGTCGGGACTCCCGATACGAGGAGCAGTACTTC.